This is a list of T cell receptor beta chains from one sample in a study of CD8 T cells in ankylosing spondylitis. Each CDR3 protein gets one entry after TCRdb re-called the 5' RACE reads with MiXCR. The table records roughly 150,000 distinct CDR3 sequences, 6% to 8% of them present only once. The sequenced sample consisted of blood, either unsorted or a sorted T cell fraction (not recorded which). These receptors all come from a female donor with ankylosing spondylitis or in good health (not recorded which). CDR3s include the opening cysteine and the closing phenylalanine or tryptophan. A D gene is named only where the DNA matches it firmly. Where a row states a size, it is once, few, many or the class of an expanded clone; other rows omit it.

v_gene	abundance	d_gene	j_gene	CDR3aa	CDR3nt
TRBV12-3/TRBV12-4	few	TRBD1	TRBJ1-5	CASSPTGGGVQPQHF	TGTGCCAGCAGTCCGACAGGGGGCGGCGTCCAGCCCCAGCATTTT
TRBV5-1	many	TRBD1	TRBJ2-7	CASRGQGNHEQYF	TGCGCCAGCAGGGGACAGGGAAACCACGAGCAGTACTTC
TRBV5-1	many	NA	TRBJ2-2	CASSSGIGELFF	TGCGCCAGCAGCTCAGGGATCGGGGAGCTGTTTTTT
TRBV11-2	many	NA	TRBJ2-7	CASSLIGSAYEQYF	TGTGCCAGCAGCTTAATCGGCAGCGCCTACGAGCAGTACTTC
TRBV4-2	many	NA	TRBJ2-7	CASSQTLLGDEQYF	TGTGCCAGCAGCCAAACTCTCCTCGGGGACGAGCAGTACTTC
TRBV5-1	many	NA	TRBJ1-2	CASSLVAANYGYTF	TGCGCCAGCAGCTTGGTGGCAGCTAACTATGGCTACACCTTC
TRBV2	many	TRBD1	TRBJ2-7	CASQPPGTGGVYEQYF	TGTGCCAGCCAACCACCAGGGACAGGGGGGGTCTACGAGCAGTACTTC
TRBV20-1	many	NA	TRBJ1-5	CSAHGGLGNQPQHF	TGCAGTGCACATGGGGGTTTGGGCAATCAGCCCCAGCATTTT
TRBV7-7	few	NA	TRBJ2-7	CASSQGPWDEQYF	TGTGCTAGCAGCCAGGGTCCCTGGGACGAGCAGTACTTC
TRBV20-1	many	NA	TRBJ1-1	CSAGPNQPGDRDTEAFF	TGCAGTGCTGGACCGAATCAACCGGGAGATAGAGACACTGAAGCTTTCTTT
TRBV5-1	NA	NA	TRBJ1-2	CASSGGQRDGYTF	TGCGCCAGCAGCGGTGGACAGAGAGATGGCTACACCTTC
TRBV5-1	many	NA	TRBJ1-4	CASSLSSAPGEKLFF	TGCGCCAGCAGCTTGAGTTCAGCCCCTGGTGAAAAACTGTTTTTT
TRBV27	many	TRBD2	TRBJ2-1	CASSLFVASGGARDEQFF	TGTGCCAGCAGTTTATTTGTGGCTAGCGGGGGGGCTCGAGATGAGCAGTTCTTC
TRBV28	many	NA	TRBJ2-7	CASSTGGHPSYEQYF	TGTGCCAGCAGTACCGGGGGGCACCCCTCCTACGAGCAGTACTTC
TRBV4-3	many	TRBD2	TRBJ2-3	CASSQASGVTDTQYF	TGCGCCAGCAGCCAAGCTAGCGGGGTAACAGATACGCAGTATTTT
TRBV18	many	TRBD1	TRBJ1-1	CASSPGQVAEAFF	TGTGCCAGCTCACCGGGACAGGTCGCTGAAGCTTTCTTT
TRBV7-9	many	NA	TRBJ2-3	CASSFSSGASTDTQYF	TGTGCCAGCAGCTTCTCAAGCGGAGCTAGCACAGATACGCAGTATTTT
TRBV6-1	many	TRBD1	TRBJ2-7	CASSDYRGLEQYF	TGTGCCAGCAGTGACTACAGGGGGCTCGAGCAGTACTTC